This TCR beta chain emerged from a study of blood T cells in healthy people across ages. Whole-study results and caveats: Unknown donor CMV status possibly confounded expanded clonotype changes.

For the second PCR, which ran for roughly 6 to 12 cycles, a sample-barcoded 5' primer and a J-beta primer mix were used. Researchers report that a template-switch adaptor with 12 random nucleotides tagged each cDNA molecule. TCRdb reprocessed the 5' RACE reads via MiXCR and lists one record per CDR3 protein. The sample lists about 730,000 distinct CDR3 sequences, more than 40% occurring once. This clonotype was counted ten times or more. Its antigen is not identified. Trimming pared 5 bases from V and 0 bases from J, leaving 9 bases between. In germline, CDR1 is SGDLS, CDR2 YYNGEE. The CDR3 is 13 amino acids.

This sequence originates from a woman aged 60-75 years in good health. The gene calls are TRBV9 and TRBJ2-7; the D is unclear. The sample was blood. The CDR3 bases are TGTGCCAGCAGTTTAGACTTCTCCTACGAGCAGTACTTC. This codes for CASSLDFSYEQYF.